The clone carrying this T cell receptor (beta chain) was counted at least ten times. Its antigen is still unknown. These data originate in a study of molecular identifiers for immune sequencing clone quantification. TCRdb redid the calling of the PCR reads with MiXCR, one entry per CDR3 protein. The data hold more than 70,000 distinct CDR3 sequences, with over 20% observed a single time. Study results and caveats: Clones carrying above 20 RNA copies accounted for over 98% of effector molecules, under 1% in naive cells.

The sequence was obtained from a human donor in good health. Some libraries in this study had Jurkat cell RNA spiked in. Material: naive CD8+ T cells from blood, with Jurkat cell RNA spiked in. Subset indicated: FACS-sorted CD8+CD4-CCR7+CD45RA+ naive T cells.

CDR3 amino acids: CASSLPRPKRNEQFF. For the CDR3, the DNA is TGTGCCAGCAGCCTGCCCAGGCCCAAAAGGAATGAGCAGTTCTTC. The rearrangement links TRBV14 to TRBJ2-1; D not certain. Germline V gene data show CDR1 as SGHDN and CDR2 as FVKESK. The V and J ends lost 4 bases and 7 bases respectively, with 17 bases between them. This CDR3 has 15 amino acids.